This is a list of T cell receptor beta chains from one sample in a study of blood T cell repertoires in COVID-19. Using immunoSEQ multiplex PCR, the repertoire was profiled, and TCRdb retains in-frame clones only, with some absent. Here the sample spans roughly 140,000 clones, approximately 80% being singletons. Sequencing was carried out using PBMCs or T cells enriched from blood (not recorded which). All receptors come from a woman younger than 30 who had been exposed to COVID-19. Each CDR3 is given with its conserved first and last residue. D genes are given only for firm matches. A row's size may be missing; if present it is once, few, many or a size class.

clone size: -; V gene: TRBV7-9; J gene: TRBJ1-1; D gene: -; CDR3 DNA: TGTGCCAGCAGGTATCCGGGAGCGGCGGAGAACACTGAAGCTTTCTTT; CDR3 protein: CASRYPGAAENTEAFF
clone size: once; V gene: TRBV12-3/TRBV12-4; J gene: TRBJ1-6; D gene: -; CDR3 DNA: TGTGCCAGCAGCCCCCGACAGAATTCACCCCTCCACTTT; CDR3 protein: CASSPRQNSPLHF
clone size: -; V gene: TRBV3-1/TRBV3-2; J gene: TRBJ1-1; D gene: -; CDR3 DNA: TGTGCCAGCAGCCAAGGGTACGGGTCGAGCACTGAAGCTTTCTTT; CDR3 protein: CASSQGYGSSTEAFF
clone size: -; V gene: TRBV7-3; J gene: TRBJ2-3; D gene: -; CDR3 DNA: TGTGCCAGCAGCTTACGGCGGTTAGATACGCAGTATTTT; CDR3 protein: CASSLRRLDTQYF
clone size: once; V gene: TRBV2; J gene: TRBJ1-4; D gene: -; CDR3 DNA: TGTGCCAGCAGTGAACAGGGAGGGCCTAATGAAAAACTGTTTTTT; CDR3 protein: CASSEQGGPNEKLFF
clone size: -; V gene: TRBV28; J gene: TRBJ1-1; D gene: -; CDR3 DNA: TGTGCCAGCAGTGTCTCTCAGGTTCCTGAAGCTTTCTTT; CDR3 protein: CASSVSQVPEAFF
clone size: few; V gene: TRBV6-5; J gene: TRBJ1-2; D gene: TRBD1; CDR3 DNA: TGTGCCAGCAGTACGGGGGACAGGCGCTATGGCTACACCTTC; CDR3 protein: CASSTGDRRYGYTF
clone size: -; V gene: TRBV5-6; J gene: TRBJ1-2; D gene: TRBD1; CDR3 DNA: TGTGCCAGCCGGTACAGGGGGAGTATTAACTATGGCTACACCTTC; CDR3 protein: CASRYRGSINYGYTF
clone size: -; V gene: TRBV18; J gene: TRBJ1-3; D gene: -; CDR3 DNA: TGTGCCAGCTCACCACGGACCCAGGGTGGAAACACCATATATTTT; CDR3 protein: CASSPRTQGGNTIYF
clone size: -; V gene: TRBV18; J gene: TRBJ1-4; D gene: TRBD1; CDR3 DNA: TGTGCCAGCTCACCACAACCGGGACAGGCGAATGAAAAACTGTTTTTT; CDR3 protein: CASSPQPGQANEKLFF
clone size: -; V gene: TRBV2; J gene: TRBJ2-7; D gene: TRBD1; CDR3 DNA: TGTGCCAGCAGGATTTTGAGGGGGACAGGGGACCGGGAGCAGTACTTC; CDR3 protein: CASRILRGTGDREQYF
clone size: -; V gene: TRBV29-1; J gene: TRBJ1-3; D gene: TRBD1; CDR3 DNA: TGCAGCGCTACGGGACAGGCCATCCCTGAGAGCTCTGGAAACACCATATATTTT; CDR3 protein: CSATGQAIPESSGNTIYF
clone size: -; V gene: TRBV6-5; J gene: TRBJ2-5; D gene: TRBD2; CDR3 DNA: TGTGCCAGCAGTCAAACACTAGCGAACCAAGAGACCCAGTACTTC; CDR3 protein: CASSQTLANQETQYF
clone size: -; V gene: TRBV5-1; J gene: TRBJ2-1; D gene: TRBD2; CDR3 DNA: TGCGCCAGCAGTCATAGCGGGGAAGGTAATGAGCAGTTCTTC; CDR3 protein: CASSHSGEGNEQFF
clone size: -; V gene: TRBV28; J gene: TRBJ1-1; D gene: -; CDR3 DNA: TGTGCCAGCAGTTTACTTCAGGGGTGGGCTTTCTTT; CDR3 protein: CASSLLQGWAFF
clone size: -; V gene: TRBV27; J gene: TRBJ1-4; D gene: -; CDR3 DNA: TGTGCCAGCAGTTTACAGGTTGCAACTAATGAAAAACTGTTTTTT; CDR3 protein: CASSLQVATNEKLFF
clone size: -; V gene: TRBV3-1/TRBV3-2; J gene: TRBJ1-5; D gene: TRBD1; CDR3 DNA: TGTGCCAGCAGCCTCACAGCCGGGACAGGGGGCGGCAATCAGCCCCAGCATTTT; CDR3 protein: CASSLTAGTGGGNQPQHF
clone size: -; V gene: TRBV5-1; J gene: TRBJ2-3; D gene: -; CDR3 DNA: TGCGCCAGCAGCCATACTAGCAGCACAGATACGCAGTATTTT; CDR3 protein: CASSHTSSTDTQYF
clone size: -; V gene: TRBV4-1; J gene: TRBJ1-5; D gene: -; CDR3 DNA: TGCGCCAGCAGCCAAGATGGAACCTCGGGGCAGCCCCAGCATTTT; CDR3 protein: CASSQDGTSGQPQHF
clone size: few; V gene: TRBV12-3/TRBV12-4; J gene: TRBJ2-7; D gene: -; CDR3 DNA: TGTGCCAGCAGCTCCGGTATCGAGCAGTACTTC; CDR3 protein: CASSSGIEQYF
clone size: -; V gene: TRBV9; J gene: TRBJ2-2; D gene: TRBD1; CDR3 DNA: TGTGCCAGCAGTGGACAGGGGAGGGCCGGGGAGCTGTTTTTT; CDR3 protein: CASSGQGRAGELFF
clone size: -; V gene: TRBV28; J gene: TRBJ1-1; D gene: TRBD1; CDR3 DNA: TGTGCCAGCAGTTTATACAGGGGTTACACTGAAGCTTTCTTT; CDR3 protein: CASSLYRGYTEAFF
clone size: -; V gene: TRBV25-1; J gene: TRBJ2-3; D gene: -; CDR3 DNA: TGTGCCAGCAGTCCCCTTTTGGGGCAGGGGAGCACAGATACGCAGTATTTT; CDR3 protein: CASSPLLGQGSTDTQYF
clone size: -; V gene: TRBV5-1; J gene: TRBJ2-6; D gene: TRBD1; CDR3 DNA: TGCGCCAGCAGCTTAGGTCCAGGGGGCGAATCCGGGGCCAACGTCCTGACTTTC; CDR3 protein: CASSLGPGGESGANVLTF
clone size: -; V gene: TRBV5-6; J gene: TRBJ2-3; D gene: -; CDR3 DNA: TGTGCCAGCAGCCCTGAGTGGAGCACAGATACGCAGTATTTT; CDR3 protein: CASSPEWSTDTQYF
clone size: -; V gene: TRBV7-2; J gene: TRBJ1-4; D gene: -; CDR3 DNA: TGTGCCAGCAGCTCTGCGACAGCCTTTAATGAAAAACTGTTTTTT; CDR3 protein: CASSSATAFNEKLFF
clone size: -; V gene: TRBV21-1; J gene: TRBJ2-7; D gene: -; CDR3 DNA: TGTGCCAGCAGCACCCCCCCCGGGACTAGCGGGAGCTCCTACGAGCAGTACTTC; CDR3 protein: CASSTPPGTSGSSYEQYF
clone size: -; V gene: TRBV9; J gene: TRBJ2-3; D gene: -; CDR3 DNA: TGTGCCAGCAGCGTAGAGGGTAGCGGATATAGCACAGATACGCAGTATTTT; CDR3 protein: CASSVEGSGYSTDTQYF
clone size: few; V gene: TRBV5-5; J gene: TRBJ2-7; D gene: TRBD2; CDR3 DNA: TGTGCCAGCAGTCAGAGCAGCAGCGGGAGCTCCTACGAGCAGTACTTC; CDR3 protein: CASSQSSSGSSYEQYF
clone size: few; V gene: TRBV27; J gene: TRBJ2-2; D gene: -; CDR3 DNA: TGTGCCAGCAGTTTTTCTATCGCCGGGGAGCTGTTTTTT; CDR3 protein: CASSFSIAGELFF
clone size: -; V gene: TRBV5-4; J gene: TRBJ1-2; D gene: -; CDR3 DNA: TGTGCCAGCAGCTTTCTGGGGGCGAACTATGGCTACACCTTC; CDR3 protein: CASSFLGANYGYTF
clone size: -; V gene: TRBV7-9; J gene: TRBJ2-5; D gene: TRBD2; CDR3 DNA: TGTGCCAGCAGACCCCTCATAACTAGCGGCCAAGAGACCCAGTACTTC; CDR3 protein: CASRPLITSGQETQYF
clone size: few; V gene: TRBV7-9; J gene: TRBJ1-5; D gene: -; CDR3 DNA: TGTGCCAGCAGCTTACGGAGGGATCAGCCCCAGCATTTT; CDR3 protein: CASSLRRDQPQHF
clone size: -; V gene: TRBV4-1; J gene: TRBJ2-2; D gene: -; CDR3 DNA: TGCGCCAGCAGCCAAGCGGTAGCCACCGGGGAGCTGTTTTTT; CDR3 protein: CASSQAVATGELFF
clone size: -; V gene: TRBV2; J gene: TRBJ1-1; D gene: -; CDR3 DNA: TGTGCCAGCAGTGTGGCGCCGGGGTTCCCTGAAGCTTTCTTT; CDR3 protein: CASSVAPGFPEAFF
clone size: -; V gene: TRBV6-2/TRBV6-3; J gene: TRBJ1-5; D gene: -; CDR3 DNA: TGTGCCAGCAGTTACTCACAGGTGACTCAGCCCCAGCATTTT; CDR3 protein: CASSYSQVTQPQHF
clone size: once; V gene: TRBV7-6; J gene: TRBJ1-2; D gene: -; CDR3 DNA: TGTGCCAGCAGCCAACAGGGAAACTATGGCTACACCTTC; CDR3 protein: CASSQQGNYGYTF
clone size: -; V gene: TRBV14; J gene: TRBJ2-5; D gene: -; CDR3 DNA: TGTGCCAGCAGCCAGGGGGGACAGACCCAGTACTTC; CDR3 protein: CASSQGGQTQYF
clone size: -; V gene: TRBV24-1; J gene: TRBJ2-7; D gene: -; CDR3 DNA: TGTGCCACCAGGTCTGCGGTAAGCTCCGAGCAGTACTTC; CDR3 protein: CATRSAVSSEQYF
clone size: -; V gene: TRBV28; J gene: TRBJ1-5; D gene: TRBD1; CDR3 DNA: TGTGCCAGCAGTTTCCCCCGACAGGGCATTCAGCCCCAGCATTTT; CDR3 protein: CASSFPRQGIQPQHF
clone size: few; V gene: TRBV11-3; J gene: TRBJ1-1; D gene: -; CDR3 DNA: TGTGCCAGCAGCTTCCGCGTGTTAGGGACTTTCAACACTGAAGCTTTCTTT; CDR3 protein: CASSFRVLGTFNTEAFF
clone size: -; V gene: TRBV7-9; J gene: TRBJ1-6; D gene: TRBD1; CDR3 DNA: TGTGCCAGCCATACCCTGGACAGGGAGTGGAATTCACCCCTCCACTTT; CDR3 protein: CASHTLDREWNSPLHF
clone size: -; V gene: TRBV6-2/TRBV6-3; J gene: TRBJ2-7; D gene: -; CDR3 DNA: TGTGCCAGCAGTTACAAACGGTCCCGTTCGGCCTACGAGCAGTACTTC; CDR3 protein: CASSYKRSRSAYEQYF
clone size: -; V gene: TRBV7-9; J gene: TRBJ1-1; D gene: -; CDR3 DNA: TGTGCCAGCAGCCGACTGGCTGAAGCTTTCTTT; CDR3 protein: CASSRLAEAFF
clone size: -; V gene: TRBV29-1; J gene: TRBJ2-1; D gene: TRBD2; CDR3 DNA: TGCAGCGGATTACTAGCGGGAGGCCGCAATGAGCAGTTCTTC; CDR3 protein: CSGLLAGGRNEQFF
clone size: -; V gene: TRBV11-3; J gene: TRBJ2-7; D gene: -; CDR3 DNA: TGTGCCAGCAGCTTAAGTGGGAGGTCCTACGAGCAGTACTTC; CDR3 protein: CASSLSGRSYEQYF
clone size: -; V gene: TRBV25-1; J gene: TRBJ2-3; D gene: -; CDR3 DNA: TGTGCCAGCAGTGACACAGGGTTCCGTACAGATACGCAGTATTTT; CDR3 protein: CASSDTGFRTDTQYF